Listed below are T cell receptor beta chains from one sample, sequenced in a study of blood T cell repertoires in COVID-19. TCRdb keeps only in-frame clones here, not all; method: immunoSEQ multiplex PCR. The sample yields about 220,000 clones, approximately 90% seen once. The specimen sequenced was peripheral blood. All receptors derive from a woman aged 45-59 years with COVID-19, enrolled during active disease. CDR3s leave out the opening cysteine and the closing phenylalanine or tryptophan. A D gene is named only where the DNA matches it firmly. Only some rows state a clone size, as once, few, many or a class for expanded clones.

CDR3 protein,clone size,V gene,CDR3 length,J gene,D gene
ASSRVGFNRDTQY,few,TRBV7-8,13,TRBJ2-3,.
ASSSQGASQPQH,.,TRBV28,12,TRBJ1-5,TRBD1
ATSQRGGVGQPQH,.,TRBV24-1,13,TRBJ1-5,.
ASERGGMSYNEQF,.,TRBV6-5,13,TRBJ2-1,TRBD1
ASSQGLAGRSGETQY,.,TRBV5-1,15,TRBJ2-5,TRBD2
ASSVGGGANYEQY,once,TRBV9,13,TRBJ2-7,TRBD1
ASSPPDRGPGNTIY,.,TRBV11-2,14,TRBJ1-3,TRBD1
ASSSTGGGYSNQPQH,.,TRBV27,15,TRBJ1-5,TRBD1
ASSLGVDREGGYT,.,TRBV11-3,13,TRBJ1-2,TRBD1
ATSVGTGTSVGEQY,.,TRBV24-1,14,TRBJ2-7,TRBD1
ASGREANQPQH,.,TRBV12-3/TRBV12-4,11,TRBJ1-5,.
ASSVEVAGNTQY,.,TRBV9,12,TRBJ2-3,.
ASSTNLAGRAF,.,TRBV19,11,TRBJ1-1,.
ASSYTTGGGSPLH,.,TRBV28,13,TRBJ1-6,TRBD1
ASSVDSRSTGELF,.,TRBV9,13,TRBJ2-2,.
AISSEDRESGYEQY,.,TRBV10-3,14,TRBJ2-7,TRBD1
ASSFGTGADEQY,.,TRBV11-2,12,TRBJ2-7,TRBD1
ASSPGTGFDNEQF,once,TRBV5-5,13,TRBJ2-1,TRBD1
ASSYRTGNRYGYT,.,TRBV7-8,13,TRBJ1-2,TRBD1
ASSLRTSHGYT,.,TRBV7-2,11,TRBJ1-2,.
AWTPGKTEAF,.,TRBV30,10,TRBJ1-1,.